Following are 22 T cell receptor beta chains from one sample sequenced in a study of T cell repertoires in urothelial bladder cancer. The data were produced by immunoSEQ multiplex PCR, yet TCRdb's version contains in-frame clones alone and is incomplete. The sample yields about 10,000 clones, roughly 60% seen once. Material: tumor-infiltrating cells from bladder cancer. The receptors here all came from a human donor with urothelial carcinoma.

The CDR3 loop is CASSLGLNTGELFF. The DNA of the CDR3 is TGTGCCAGCAGCCTGGGACTGAACACCGGGGAGCTGTTTTTT. This chain uses TRBV14 with TRBJ2-2; the D gene is possibly TRBD2 (6 bases). CDR3 length: 14 residues. The germline V gene encodes CDR1 SGHDN and CDR2 FVKESK. V lost 4 bases, J lost 1 base, and 7 bases lay in between.

On this clone itself: The DNA is left out, because the CDR3 cannot be placed on it with certainty; the CDR3 is given as TCRdb lists it. This chain links TRBV9 with TRBJ1-1. The CDR3 sequence runs 13 residues, both termini included. Germline V lookup: CDR1 SGDLS, CDR2 YYNGEE. The CDR3 here is CASSVGWGARTFF.

This clone was seen a handful of times. The chain uses TRBV6-5 and TRBJ1-5; D might be TRBD1 (6 bases). Per the germline V gene, CDR1 is MNHEY and CDR2 is SVGAGI. The CDR3 contains 14 residues. Trimming left V 6 bases short and J 5 bases short, with 14 bases between. The CDR3 bases are TGTGCCAGCAGCCTATACGGGGGGCATCAGCCCCAGCATTTT. This sequence encodes CASSLYGGHQPQHF.

This chain uses TRBV7-6 with TRBJ2-1; D uncertain. The CDR3 covers 14 residues. Per the germline V gene, CDR1 is SGHVS and CDR2 is FNYEAQ. With 1 base removed from V and 1 base from J, the gap between germline ends came to 5 bases. DNA of the CDR3: TGTGCCAGCAGCTTAGGGGGATCCTACAATGAGCAGTTCTTC. Translated, it gives CASSLGGSYNEQFF.

V usage is TRBV11-2 and J usage is TRBJ1-2; possible D gene TRBD1, 6 bases. Germline V gives CDR1 SGHAT, CDR2 FQNNGV. The V end lost 5 bases, the J end lost 0 bases, and 19 bases lay between the germline ends. This CDR3 spans 17 amino acids. The chain's CDR3 is CASSQIIGGPTNYGYTF. DNA for the CDR3: TGTGCCAGCAGCCAGATCATCGGGGGGCCGACTAACTATGGCTACACCTTC. The full variable domain, its missing parts supplied by reference TRBV11-2 and TRBJ1-2, is EAGVAQSPRYKIIEKRQSVAFWCNPISGHATLYWYQQILGQGPKLLIQFQNNGVVDDSQLPKDRFSAERLKGVDSTLKIQPAKLEDSAVYLCASSQIIGGPTNYGYTFGSGTRLTVV.

The rearrangement links TRBV2 to TRBJ1-1, with a possible D match to TRBD1 (5 bases). CDR3 length: 10 residues. V shed 9 bases and J shed 6 bases, with 8 bases lying between them. The germline gives CDR1 SNHLY, CDR2 FYNNEI. The CDR3 protein is CAREGAEAFF. CDR3 DNA sequence: TGTGCCAGGGAAGGGGCTGAAGCTTTCTTT.

This clone is judged medium-sized. V usage is TRBV18 and J usage is TRBJ2-7; 10 positions match TRBD2. The ends lost 3 bases at V and 3 bases at J; junction bases unmatched: 5. The CDR3 covers 15 residues. The germline V gene encodes CDR1 KGHSH and CDR2 LQKENI. CDR3 in amino acids: CASSPLAGDFYEQYF. DNA of the CDR3: TGTGCCAGCTCACCCCTAGCGGGGGATTTCTACGAGCAGTACTTC.

The chain joins TRBV7-2 to TRBJ2-7; no reliable D call. The V and J ends lost 0 bases and 3 bases respectively, with 9 bases between them. The CDR3 length is 14 residues. Looked up from germline, CDR1 is SGHTA and CDR2 is FQGNSA. The CDR3 loop is CASSLADVSYEQYF. In DNA form, the CDR3 reads TGTGCCAGCAGCTTAGCTGATGTTAGCTACGAGCAGTACTTC.

In its sample, this clone is medium-sized. The rearrangement joins TRBV4-2 to TRBJ1-3, with D hard to call. The CDR3 is made up of 14 amino acids. The V end lost 1 base, the J end lost 2 bases, and 6 bases lay between the germline ends. CDR1 and CDR2 from the germline V gene are LGHNA and YNFKEQ. The CDR3 spells CASSQAVAGNTIYF. CDR3 sequence (DNA): TGTGCCAGCAGCCAAGCAGTAGCTGGAAACACCATATATTTT.

This chain joins TRBV2 and TRBJ1-4, with TRBD1 as a possible D gene (6 bases). Germline V gives CDR1 SNHLY, CDR2 FYNNEI. V lost 2 bases to trimming and J lost 8 bases, with 12 bases between them. CDR3 length: 14 amino acids. Written as DNA, the CDR3 is TGTGCCAGCAGTGAACAATGGGGGCAGGAAAAACTGTTTTTT. Protein sequence: CASSEQWGQEKLFF.

This clone came up a few times. This sequence joins TRBV7-2 and TRBJ1-1; unclear D gene. Germline CDR1 is SGHTA and CDR2 is FQGNSA. V was trimmed by 5 bases and J by 2 bases, leaving 12 bases between them. CDR3 length: 14 amino acids. The CDR3 DNA reads as TGTGCCAGCAGCCCTTGGGCAGTAAACACTGAAGCTTTCTTT. Its protein is CASSPWAVNTEAFF.

The gene calls are TRBV19 and TRBJ1-6; TRBD1 aligns across 8 bases. V lost 5 bases, J lost 3 bases, and 3 bases stayed unmatched. This CDR3 spans 15 amino acids. Per the germline V gene, CDR1 is LNHDA and CDR2 is SQIVND (reference sequence). The CDR3 nucleotides are TGTGCCAGTAGTCGGACAGGGAACTATAATTCACCCCTCCACTTT. This gives the protein CASSRTGNYNSPLHF.

V is TRBV2 and J is TRBJ2-7; D call uncertain. The ends were cut back, 0 bases at V and 1 base at J, with 7 bases in the middle. Looked up from germline, CDR1 is SNHLY and CDR2 is FYNNEI. The CDR3 length is 14 residues. CDR3 protein: CASSEAWVSYEQYF. The CDR3 DNA reads TGTGCCAGCAGTGAAGCATGGGTTTCCTACGAGCAGTACTTC.

V usage is TRBV13 and J usage is TRBJ2-1; weak D call: TRBD1 (6 bases). V was cut by 5 bases and J by 4 bases, with 9 bases left in between. The CDR3 totals 13 residues. Germline assignment: CDR1 PRHDT and CDR2 FYEKMQ (reference sequence). CDR3 sequence (DNA): TGTGCCAGCAGCGGGGGCTCGTACAATGAGCAGTTCTTC. Protein sequence: CASSGGSYNEQFF.

This chain connects TRBV11-2 to TRBJ2-3; D possibly corresponds to TRBD2 (5 bases). From germline, CDR1 is SGHAT and CDR2 FQNNGV. The V end was cut by 1 base, the J end by 3 bases, with 5 bases between. CDR3 length: 13 amino acids. The CDR3 region has the DNA TGTGCCAGCAGCTTAGGCGGGACAGATACGCAGTATTTT. It yields the protein CASSLGGTDTQYF.

This clone is medium-sized (0.01 to 0.1%) within its sample. The chain recombines TRBV7-2 with TRBJ2-3, with D unresolved. Per germline, CDR1 SGHTA and CDR2 FQGNSA. V shed 2 bases and J shed 2 bases, with 17 bases lying between them. The CDR3 is made up of 17 amino acids. The chain's CDR3 is CASSLLRTLPITDTQYF. The DNA for the CDR3 is TGTGCCAGCAGCTTACTGCGTACCCTGCCAATCACAGATACGCAGTATTTT.

The chain couples TRBV6-5 to TRBJ2-4, with a weak D call TRBD1 (6 bases). The V end was cut by 7 bases, the J end by 9 bases, with 16 bases between. CDR1 and CDR2 (germline): MNHEY, SVGAGI. The CDR3 runs 13 residues. CDR3 sequence (DNA): TGTGCCAGCACCCCCAGGGGTGACGGCATTCAGTACTTC. Translated: CASTPRGDGIQYF.

V and J are TRBV4-2 and TRBJ1-1; D remains unclear. V lost 1 base and J 5 bases, leaving 14 bases between the germline ends. CDR1 and CDR2 (germline): LGHNA, YNFKEQ. The CDR3 length is 15 residues. The CDR3 protein is CASSQADGLGTEAFF. For the CDR3, the DNA is TGTGCCAGCAGCCAAGCTGACGGATTAGGGACTGAAGCTTTCTTT.

The rearrangement joins TRBV7-6 to TRBJ2-7; 9 nucleotides line up with TRBD2. V shed 0 bases and J 3 bases; nucleotides not matched to a gene: 3. Germline V CDR1 and CDR2: SGHVS, FNYEAQ. The CDR3 length is 15 residues. Here the CDR3 reads CASSLAAGGGYEQYF. The CDR3 DNA is TGTGCCAGCAGCTTAGCGGCGGGGGGGGGCTACGAGCAGTACTTC.

The chain links TRBV11-3 to TRBJ2-7, with D unresolved. Germline lookup yields CDR1 SGHNT and CDR2 YENEEA. This CDR3 has 14 residues. Trimming took off 0 bases at V and 4 bases at J, with 10 bases between the two ends. This chain's CDR3 is CASSLDASNYEQYF. For the CDR3, the DNA is TGTGCCAGCAGCTTAGACGCCAGTAATTACGAGCAGTACTTC.

The chain carries TRBV5-6 and TRBJ1-5, with TRBD1 as a possible D gene (6 bases). The CDR3 spans 14 residues. Per germline, CDR1 SGHDT and CDR2 YYEEEE. V shed 4 bases and J shed 5 bases, with 13 bases lying between them. This chain's CDR3 is CASSPGGQYQPQHF. The CDR3 nucleotides read TGTGCCAGCAGCCCCGGGGGGCAGTATCAGCCCCAGCATTTT.

The J gene is TRBJ2-7, the V gene TRBV5-8; D is unclear. This CDR3 spans 13 amino acids. Trimming removed 1 base at V and 4 bases at J, with 9 bases between. Germline-derived CDR1 and CDR2 are SGHTS and YDEGEE. CDR3 residues: CASSLRSEYEQYF. The CDR3 DNA sequence: TGTGCCAGCAGCTTGAGGAGCGAGTACGAGCAGTACTTC.